This is a list of T cell receptor beta chains from one sample in a study of response to subunit inactivated influenza vaccine. One entry per CDR3 protein, called by TCRdb with MiXCR from the RT-PCR reads. The sample contains some 850,000 distinct CDR3 sequences, around a sixth of which appear only once. The sequences come from PBMCs from blood, collected roughly 5 days after vaccination. The receptors originated from a middle-aged man who received an inactivated influenza vaccine. Each CDR3 is given with its conserved first and last residue. The D gene is left open where the match is weak. Clone size is given for some rows only: seen once, a few or many times, or a class if the clone is expanded.

d_gene,v_gene,abundance,j_gene,CDR3nt,CDR3aa
TRBD1,TRBV12-3/TRBV12-4,many,TRBJ1-5,TGTGCCAGCAGCTCGACAGGGTATAGCAATCAGCCCCAGCATTTT,CASSSTGYSNQPQHF
TRBD1,TRBV7-2,few,TRBJ1-4,TGTGCCAGCAGCCGACAGGGGGCAATTAATGAAAAACTGTTTTTT,CASSRQGAINEKLFF
-,TRBV14,few,TRBJ2-7,TGTGCCAGCAGCCAAGATTGGAACAGCGTCTACGAGCAGTACTTC,CASSQDWNSVYEQYF
TRBD1,TRBV7-9,-,TRBJ1-4,TGTGCCAGCAGCCAAGGACAGGGGGCGCGTGAAAAACTGTTTTTT,CASSQGQGAREKLFF
-,TRBV11-1,-,TRBJ2-2,TGTGCCAGCAGCTGGCAAGTCACCGGGGAGCTGTTTTTT,CASSWQVTGELFF
-,TRBV20-1,few,TRBJ2-1,TGCAGTGCTAGATTCCAGGGGTACTACAATGAGCAGTTCTTC,CSARFQGYYNEQFF
TRBD2,TRBV7-9,-,TRBJ2-3,TGTGCCAGCAGCAAAATAGCGGGAGGATTTACAGATACGCAGTATTTT,CASSKIAGGFTDTQYF
-,TRBV7-2,many,TRBJ2-3,TGTGCCAGCAGCTTACGGGTAGCGGTAAGCACAGATACGCAGTATTTT,CASSLRVAVSTDTQYF
-,TRBV20-1,few,TRBJ2-1,TGCAGTGCCATAGGGCCCTACAATGAGCAGTTCTTC,CSAIGPYNEQFF
-,TRBV6-1,few,TRBJ2-1,TGTGCCAGCAGCCGTCTCGGTGCCAACTACAATGAGCAGTTCTTC,CASSRLGANYNEQFF
TRBD2,TRBV27,few,TRBJ2-7,TGTGCCAGCAGTTCCCTAGCGGGAGTGAACGAGCAGTACTTC,CASSSLAGVNEQYF
-,TRBV9,few,TRBJ2-3,TGTGCCAGCAGCGTAGAAACGGATACGCAGTATTTT,CASSVETDTQYF
-,TRBV5-1,few,TRBJ2-2,TGCGCCAGCAGCTTCCGGGGGGCCACCGGGGAGCTGTTTTTT,CASSFRGATGELFF
-,TRBV20-1,-,TRBJ2-5,TGCAGTGCTCGTCGAGTGCTTCAAGAGACCCAGTACTTC,CSARRVLQETQYF
TRBD2,TRBV7-2,few,TRBJ2-2,TGTGCCAGCAGCCCCTTAGCGGGGACCGGGGAGCTGTTTTTT,CASSPLAGTGELFF
TRBD2,TRBV10-3,-,TRBJ2-7,TGTGCCATCAGTCCATCGACTAGCCCCTACGAGCAGTACTTC,CAISPSTSPYEQYF
-,TRBV4-3,few,TRBJ1-2,TGCGCCAGCAGCCAAGATAGGGCTCTGGGGGGCTACACCTTC,CASSQDRALGGYTF
TRBD2,TRBV6-1,-,TRBJ2-1,TGTGCCAGTACAGGACAGGGAGGAGCGGGAGGGCCTGGAAATGAGCAGTTCTTC,CASTGQGGAGGPGNEQFF
-,TRBV5-1,-,TRBJ2-1,TGCGCCAGCAGCCCCGAAATCGGACCCACCAATGAGCAGTTCTTC,CASSPEIGPTNEQFF
TRBD1,TRBV2,-,TRBJ1-1,TGTGCCAGCAGCTCCGGGACAGGTTTCAGTGAAGCTTTCTTT,CASSSGTGFSEAFF
-,TRBV12-3/TRBV12-4,many,TRBJ1-5,TGTGCCAGCAGCTCGAGGATGGTACAGCCCCAGCATTTT,CASSSRMVQPQHF
-,TRBV5-6,-,TRBJ1-6,TGTGCCAGCAGCTTGTTCCAGGGCGTTGATAATTCACCCCTCCACTTT,CASSLFQGVDNSPLHF
TRBD1,TRBV20-1,-,TRBJ2-7,TGCAGTGCTAGGCCTGGGACAGGGGCACCCTCCTACGAGCAGTACTTC,CSARPGTGAPSYEQYF
-,TRBV6-1,-,TRBJ2-2,TGTGCCAGCAAAAAGCAGGCGTGGAACACCGGGGAGCTGTTTTTT,CASKKQAWNTGELFF
TRBD1,TRBV20-1,many,TRBJ2-7,TGCAGTGCTAGATCGGACAGGGGGCTTTCCTACGAGCAGTACTTC,CSARSDRGLSYEQYF
TRBD1,TRBV20-1,-,TRBJ1-3,TGCAGTGCTAGGCACGGCAGGGGGATTGGAAACACCATATATTTT,CSARHGRGIGNTIYF
-,TRBV24-1,-,TRBJ2-7,TGTGCCACCAGTGATCGACAGGTTAAGTCCTACGAGCAGTACTTC,CATSDRQVKSYEQYF
TRBD2,TRBV12-3/TRBV12-4,many,TRBJ2-5,TGTGCCAGCAGTCCGGGACTAGCGGAAGAGACCCAGTACTTC,CASSPGLAEETQYF
TRBD1,TRBV20-1,-,TRBJ2-1,TGCAGTGCTAGAGATCCGACAGGGGGCTTTTCCTACAATGAGCAGTTCTTC,CSARDPTGGFSYNEQFF
TRBD1,TRBV20-1,many,TRBJ2-7,TGCAGTGCACCCCCGGGACAGGGGGCTACCTACGAGCAGTACTTC,CSAPPGQGATYEQYF
-,TRBV7-2,few,TRBJ1-6,TGTGCCAGCAGCTTCTATGGGCCCCCGGTGAATGCTTCACCCCTCCACTTT,CASSFYGPPVNASPLHF
TRBD1,TRBV29-1,few,TRBJ2-1,TGCAGCGCCCGGACAGGGGGGGAGAATGAGCAGTTCTTC,CSARTGGENEQFF
-,TRBV20-1,few,TRBJ2-3,TGCAGAGGGAGGGGGGGTTCTTTCACAGATACGCAGTATTTT,CRGRGGSFTDTQYF
-,TRBV29-1,-,TRBJ2-5,TGCAGCGTTGAAATCGGCAGGGGCAAAGAGACCCAGTACTTC,CSVEIGRGKETQYF
-,TRBV3-1,-,TRBJ2-1,TGTGCCTCCTCCCCCGGGACCCCCACCTACAATGAGCAGTTCTTC,CASSPGTPTYNEQFF
TRBD1,TRBV6-2/TRBV6-3,few,TRBJ2-2,TGTGCCAGCAGGGGGCGGGACAGGGGGAGATATCCAAAGATGAACACCGGGGAGCTGTTTTTT,CASRGRDRGRYPKMNTGELFF
-,TRBV10-3,few,TRBJ2-7,TGTGCCATCGGTCAGCCCAGGAACTACGAGCAGTACTTC,CAIGQPRNYEQYF
TRBD2,TRBV20-1,-,TRBJ2-7,TGCAGTGCTAGATCCTCGGGGACTAGACTCTACGAGCAGTACTTC,CSARSSGTRLYEQYF
TRBD2,TRBV3-1,-,TRBJ2-5,TGTGCCAGCAGCCAATCCTTTGGGACTAGCGGGCATACCCAAGAGACCCAGTACTTC,CASSQSFGTSGHTQETQYF
TRBD2,TRBV20-1,few,TRBJ2-3,TGCAGTGCCGTAGGGGCCGGGGGGGTGGCAGATACGCAGTATTTT,CSAVGAGGVADTQYF
TRBD1,TRBV24-1,-,TRBJ2-2,TGTGCCACCAGTGACCCTCGACAGGGGGACACCGGGGAGCTGTTTTTT,CATSDPRQGDTGELFF
-,TRBV20-1,-,TRBJ1-1,TGCAGTGCCCTACCCCCCCCGCTCCGATCGAACACTGAAGCTTTCTTT,CSALPPPLRSNTEAFF
TRBD1,TRBV7-2,-,TRBJ2-5,TGTGCCGCCCGTCAGGGGGTGGAGACCCAGTACTTC,CAARQGVETQYF
-,TRBV24-1,few,TRBJ2-1,TGTGCCACCAGTGATTTGGACAGCAGCTCCTACAATGAGCAGTTCTTC,CATSDLDSSSYNEQFF
TRBD2,TRBV7-6,few,TRBJ2-7,TGTGCCAGCGCTACACAGGCTAGCGGGGGGCAGCAGCAGTACTTC,CASATQASGGQQQYF
-,TRBV20-1,-,TRBJ2-5,TGCAGTGCTAGAGATTATGCCGGGCCGGAAGAGACCCAGTACTTC,CSARDYAGPEETQYF
-,TRBV6-2/TRBV6-3,-,TRBJ1-5,TGTGCCAGCAGTCCTAGGCCCTTCCATCCCCTTGGCAATCAGCCCCAGCATTTT,CASSPRPFHPLGNQPQHF